This T cell receptor beta chain is drawn from a study of T cell clonality in common variable immunodeficiency. General study results and limits: Fewer deletions and N-nucleotide insertions were reportedly seen in common variable immunodeficiency TCR beta sequences.

The assay was immunoSEQ multiplex PCR, and TCRdb's table has in-frame clones only and misses some. The sample has about 44,000 clones, none seen only once. This clone has ten or more counts. What it binds is not known. The read ends 3 residues shy of where the CDR3 ends; the end is completed using the germline J gene. V shed 2 bases and J 7 bases; nucleotides not matched to a gene: 9. The CDR3 runs to 15 residues. Germline V gene lookup returns CDR1 SGHDT and CDR2 YYEEEE. Input material: peripheral blood mononuclear cells. The gene calls are TRBV5-6 and TRBJ2-3, with TRBD2 identical over 8 bases. This TCR was sampled from a person aged 18 to 75 in good health. This CDR3 reads CASSFQAGGIYTQYF. The part of the CDR3 DNA that was read is TGTGCCAGCAGCTTTCAGGCGGGGGGCATATATACG. The whole variable domain, remainder taken from reference TRBV5-6 and TRBJ2-3, is DAGVTQSPTHLIKTRGQQVTLRCSPKSGHDTVSWYQQALGQGPQFIFQYYEEEERQRGNFPDRFSGHQFPNYSSELNVNALLLGDSALYLCASSFQAGGIYTQYFGPGTRLTVL.